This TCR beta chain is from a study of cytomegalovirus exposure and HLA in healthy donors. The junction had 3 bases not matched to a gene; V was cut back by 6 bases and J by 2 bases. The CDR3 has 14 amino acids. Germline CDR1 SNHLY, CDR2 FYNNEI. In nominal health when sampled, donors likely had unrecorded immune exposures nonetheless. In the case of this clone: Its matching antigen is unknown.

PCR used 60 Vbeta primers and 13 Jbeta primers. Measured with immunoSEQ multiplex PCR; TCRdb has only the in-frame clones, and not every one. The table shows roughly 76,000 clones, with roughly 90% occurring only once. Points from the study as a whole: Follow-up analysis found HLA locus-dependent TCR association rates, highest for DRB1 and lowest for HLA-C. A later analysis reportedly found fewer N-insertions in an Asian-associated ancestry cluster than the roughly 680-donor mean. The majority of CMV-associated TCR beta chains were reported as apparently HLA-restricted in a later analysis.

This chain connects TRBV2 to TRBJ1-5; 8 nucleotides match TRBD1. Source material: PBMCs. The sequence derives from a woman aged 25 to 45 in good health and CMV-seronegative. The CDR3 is CASRGQGGNQPQHF. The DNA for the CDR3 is TGTGCCAGCAGAGGACAGGGAGGCAATCAGCCCCAGCATTTT.